This TCR beta chain is drawn from a study of T cells in Graves' hyperthyroidism and ophthalmopathy. The table lists this clonotype with many counts. CDR3 length: 18 amino acids. Germline loops: CDR1 LNHDA, CDR2 SQIVND (reference sequence). V gave up 5 bases and J gave up 4 bases; unmatched junction bases: 17. Amplified TCR beta CDR3 regions derived from RNA transcripts. RT-PCR in the first round (using the HTBI primer set) targeted the TCR CDR3. TCRdb redid the calling of the multiplex PCR reads with MiXCR, one entry per CDR3 protein. This sample carries fewer than 650,000 distinct CDR3 sequences, approximately 13% of them seen once, and the ten largest clones take about 5.8%. Isolation of PBMCs was performed on about 9.9 ml fresh peripheral blood.

The genes are TRBV19 and TRBJ1-5; 7 bases line up with TRBD1. The receptor's source is a woman aged 25-40 years with Graves' hyperthyroidism that later progressed to Graves' ophthalmopathy. Sequencing was done on a sample of blood. CDR3 residues: CASSGSRRGGKGNQPQHF. The CDR3, as DNA: TGTGCCAGTAGTGGGTCTCGTAGAGGGGGCAAGGGGAATCAGCCCCAGCATTTT.